Listed here are 12 T cell receptor beta chains from one sample, sequenced in a study of blood T cell repertoires in COVID-19. The data were produced by immunoSEQ multiplex PCR, yet TCRdb's version contains in-frame clones alone and is incomplete. The data show roughly 180,000 clones, about 76% seen once. What was sequenced was peripheral blood. The receptors were sampled from a woman aged 45 to 65 with active or convalescent COVID-19.

This clone was observed a few times. The chain couples TRBV6-4 to TRBJ2-2, with TRBD1 matching 8 bases. Germline CDR1 MRHNA, CDR2 SNTAGT. The CDR3 is made up of 15 amino acids. The ends lost 5 bases at V and 0 bases at J; junction bases unmatched: 2. CDR3 protein: CASSKGQANTGELFF. CDR3 nucleotide sequence: TGTGCCAGCAGTAAGGGACAGGCGAACACCGGGGAGCTGTTTTTT.

The rearrangement joins TRBV5-1 to TRBJ2-5; D unresolved. CDR3 length equals 13 residues. CDR1 and CDR2 (germline): SGHRS, YFSETQ. V was pared by 1 base and J by 5 bases, with 9 bases between. The CDR3 is CASSLTRQETQYF. In DNA form, the CDR3 reads TGCGCCAGCAGCTTGACACGCCAGGAGACCCAGTACTTC.

The rearrangement uses TRBV5-4 and TRBJ1-2; the D gene is possibly TRBD1 (5 bases). V was clipped by 0 bases and J by 4 bases, with 13 bases between them. The CDR3 is 15 residues long. The germline V gene encodes CDR1 SGHNT and CDR2 YYREEE (reference sequence). The CDR3 DNA follows: TGTGCCAGCAGCTTGGAGGGCAGGGAGGGCTATGGCTACACCTTC. This codes for CASSLEGREGYGYTF.

The chain joins TRBV7-3 to TRBJ1-2; 9 nucleotides match TRBD1. V lost 1 base and J lost 5; bases outside the gene matches: 5. The CDR3 sequence is 15 residues long. Germline CDR1 and CDR2: SGHTA and FQGTGA. CDR3 bases: TGTGCCAGCAGCTTAAGCGGGACAGGGCGTTATGGCTACACCTTC. Protein product: CASSLSGTGRYGYTF.

The rearrangement links TRBV9 to TRBJ2-2, with TRBD2 as a possible D gene (7 bases). Trimming cost V 4 bases and J 6 bases, with 19 bases left between them. Per the germline V gene, CDR1 is SGDLS and CDR2 is YYNGEE. The CDR3 is made up of 16 amino acids. Written as DNA, the CDR3 is TGTGCCAGCAGCCAAGAGGGAGGGGGGATCCCCGGGGAGCTGTTTTTT. This sequence encodes CASSQEGGGIPGELFF.

The V call is TRBV3-1 (or the pseudogene TRBV3-2), the J call TRBJ1-4, with a possible D match to TRBD1 (5 bases). Germline CDR1 and CDR2: LGHDT and YNNKEL (reference sequence). The CDR3 loop spans 13 amino acids. Trimming left V 0 bases short and J 14 bases short, with 13 bases between. The CDR3 coding sequence is TGTGCCAGCAGCCAAGACGACAGAATTAAGCTGTTTTTT. Protein product: CASSQDDRIKLFF.

The chain links TRBV29-1 to TRBJ1-1; D not certain. The V and J ends lost 3 bases and 5 bases respectively, with 13 bases between them. This CDR3 is 13 amino acids long. Germline CDR1 reads SQVTM; CDR2 reads ANQGSEA. DNA of the CDR3: TGCAGCGTTGAGGAGGGTACTCGGACTGAAGCTTTCTTT. Translated: CSVEEGTRTEAFF.

J is TRBJ2-7 and V is TRBV11-3; 8 bases fit TRBD2. The CDR3 covers 17 residues. Germline V gives CDR1 SGHNT, CDR2 YENEEA. Trimming removed 3 bases from V and 0 bases from J; junction bases left unmatched: 10. The CDR3 coding sequence is TGTGCCAGCAGCTTTAAACCGCGGGGGGAAAGCTCCTACGAGCAGTACTTC. It codes for CASSFKPRGESSYEQYF.

The J gene is TRBJ2-7, the V gene TRBV28; TRBD2 aligns across 9 bases. The CDR3 sequence is 13 residues long. J was trimmed by 5 bases and V by 6 bases; bases with no gene match: 5. Germline V gene lookup returns CDR1 MDHEN and CDR2 SYDVKM. CDR3 nucleotide sequence: TGTGCCAGCAGGGCGGGAGGGGTCGACGAGCAGTACTTC. The encoded protein is CASRAGGVDEQYF.

The rearrangement links TRBV20-1 to TRBJ2-5, with 11 bases fitting TRBD2. Germline loops: CDR1 DFQATT, CDR2 SNEGSKA (reference sequence). The CDR3 runs to 16 residues. Trimming at V came to 3 bases and at J to 2 bases, leaving 8 bases not matched to a gene. CDR3 in amino acids: CSASPVAGGRQETQYF. The CDR3 coding sequence is TGCAGTGCTAGTCCCGTAGCGGGGGGGCGTCAAGAGACCCAGTACTTC.

This clone was seen more than once but under ten times. This chain links TRBV7-3 with TRBJ2-1, with D tentatively TRBD2 (5 bases). CDR1 and CDR2 (germline): SGHTA, FQGTGA. The CDR3 totals 15 residues. V lost 0 bases to trimming and J lost 0 bases, with 6 bases between them. The CDR3 DNA is TGTGCCAGCAGCTTAACGGGGAGCTCCTACAATGAGCAGTTCTTC. This translates into CASSLTGSSYNEQFF.

CDR3 region: CASSKRSGGTEAFF. CDR3 DNA sequence: TGTGCCAGCAGTAAGCGATCAGGGGGCACTGAAGCTTTCTTT. The V call is TRBV27, the J call TRBJ1-1; TRBD1 agrees at 7 bases. CDR1 is MNHEY, CDR2 SMNVEV, per germline (reference sequence). The CDR3 spans 14 residues. Trimming removed 5 bases from V and 4 bases from J; junction bases left unmatched: 7.